This T cell receptor beta chain was recovered during a study of CD8+ T cells in alopecia areata. Study in general: The duration of tofacitinib was 6 to 18 months, with 6 months off drug afterward. General study points: More clonal than normal scalp was lesional scalp, particularly alopecia totalis/universalis.

This CDR3 has 13 amino acids. Trimming removed 0 bases from V and 2 bases from J, with 6 bases in between. The germline gives CDR1 SGHRS, CDR2 YFSETQ. TCR sequencing used cDNA made by reverse transcription of extracted RNA. Generated by immunoSEQ multiplex PCR, the TCRdb table keeps only in-frame clones and is missing some. This table holds 150,000 to 200,000 clones, just under 60% found once. With respect to this clone: Its antigen is unknown.

The chain joins TRBV5-1 to TRBJ2-7, with no clear D. This clonotype was sampled from a human donor with alopecia areata. The sample in question was CD4+ T cells sorted from blood, obtained at week 0. The DNA for the CDR3 is TGCGCCAGCAGCTTGGACAACACCTACGAGCAGTACTTC. Residues: CASSLDNTYEQYF. The full variable domain, completed using reference TRBV5-1 and TRBJ2-7, is KAGVTQTPRYLIKTRGQQVTLSCSPISGHRSVSWYQQTPGQGLQFLFEYFSETQRNKGNFPGRFSGRQFSNSRSEMNVSTLELGDSALYLCASSLDNTYEQYFGPGTRLTVT.